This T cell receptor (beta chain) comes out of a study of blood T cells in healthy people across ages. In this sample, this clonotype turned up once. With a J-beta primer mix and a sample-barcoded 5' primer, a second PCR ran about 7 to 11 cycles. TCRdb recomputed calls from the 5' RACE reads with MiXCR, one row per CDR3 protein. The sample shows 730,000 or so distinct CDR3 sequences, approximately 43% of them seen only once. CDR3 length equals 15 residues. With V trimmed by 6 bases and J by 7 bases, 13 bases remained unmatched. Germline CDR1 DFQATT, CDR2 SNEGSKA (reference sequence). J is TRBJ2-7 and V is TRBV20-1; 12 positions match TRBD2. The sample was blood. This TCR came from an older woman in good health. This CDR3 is CSAAGLAGTYNEQYF. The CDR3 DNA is TGCAGTGCAGCGGGACTAGCGGGTACCTACAATGAGCAGTACTTC.